One sample yielded the 21 T cell receptor beta chains listed below, sequenced in a study of cytomegalovirus exposure and HLA in healthy donors. 13 Jbeta primers and 60 Vbeta primers were used for the PCR. Generated by immunoSEQ multiplex PCR, the TCRdb table keeps only in-frame clones and is missing some. The sample comprises some 130,000 clones, approximately 80% of which are singletons, and just over 1% rests with the top ten. The sequencing input was PBMCs. The source of these receptors is a human donor in good health.

This clone was recorded only once. The chain recombines TRBV9 with TRBJ1-4; perhaps TRBD1 as D (6 bases). Germline V gene lookup returns CDR1 SGDLS and CDR2 YYNGEE. V was cut by 5 bases and J by 7 bases, with 18 bases left in between. The CDR3 totals 15 residues. CDR3 in DNA: TGTGCCAGCAGTCCATGGACAGAAGGTGGTGAAAAACTGTTTTTT. Protein sequence: CASSPWTEGGEKLFF.

CDR3 in DNA: TGTGCCAGCAGCTTGACAGGGAACGAAGCTTTCTTT. Its translation: CASSLTGNEAFF. This chain uses TRBV7-9 with TRBJ1-1; TRBD1 agrees at 7 bases. Germline-derived CDR1 and CDR2 are SEHNR and FQNEAQ (reference sequence). The CDR3 spans 12 residues. Losses at the gene ends were 3 bases for V and 8 bases for J; bases not matched to a gene: 3.

This clone was detected only once. V is TRBV6-1 and J is TRBJ2-7; D may be TRBD2 (6 bases). V lost 2 bases and J 2 bases, leaving 19 bases between the germline ends. The CDR3 length is 17 residues. Germline V lookup: CDR1 MNHNS, CDR2 SASEGT. The CDR3 coding sequence is TGTGCCAGCAGTGAACGATTAGGCGGGACCGGGGCCTACGAGCAGTACTTC. This codes for CASSERLGGTGAYEQYF.

The table lists this clone with a few counts. This chain joins TRBV2 and TRBJ2-7, with D perhaps matching TRBD2 (6 bases). CDR3 length: 12 residues. The V and J ends lost 11 bases and 7 bases respectively, with 18 bases between them. The V gene's germline CDR1 is SNHLY and CDR2 FYNNEI. In nucleotides, the CDR3 is TGTGCCCGACTAGAGGGCTCGGGGGAGCAGTACTTC. It yields the protein CARLEGSGEQYF.

The chain links TRBV6-1 to TRBJ1-6, with 9 bases lining up with TRBD1. The CDR3 has 19 residues. V trimming: 2 bases; J trimming: 3 bases; junction bases outside the gene matches: 11. The germline CDR1 and CDR2 sequences are MNHNS and SASEGT. This CDR3 reads CASSEKGQGTGGYNSPLHF. The CDR3 coding sequence is TGTGCCAGCAGTGAAAAGGGACAGGGAACTGGTGGCTATAATTCACCCCTCCACTTT.

The genes are TRBV27 and TRBJ2-1; D is possibly TRBD1 (5 bases). CDR1 MNHEY and CDR2 SMNVEV come from the germline V gene (reference sequence). CDR3 length: 12 amino acids. Deletions cut 6 bases from V and 10 bases from J, with 13 bases between. The CDR3 spells CASRSTALEQFF. CDR3 nucleotide sequence: TGTGCCAGCAGGTCGACAGCGCTAGAGCAGTTCTTC.

The V and J genes are TRBV13 and TRBJ2-5; no clear D gene. The closer fit of TRBJ2-7 to the DNA end suggests the J call may be wrong. Germline V lookup: CDR1 PRHDT, CDR2 FYEKMQ (reference sequence). The CDR3 loop spans 14 amino acids. CDR3 sequence reads: CASSLNLQGDEQYF. CDR3 bases: TGTGCCAGCAGCTTAAACCTTCAAGGAGACGAGCAGTACTTC.

V and J are TRBV5-4 and TRBJ2-7; D is perhaps TRBD2 (5 bases). CDR3 length equals 12 residues. Germline lookup yields CDR1 SGHNT and CDR2 YYREEE (reference sequence). Trimming stripped 2 bases from V and 4 bases from J, with 7 bases between. This chain's CDR3 is CASSFSGYEQYF. The DNA of the CDR3 is TGTGCCAGCAGCTTCTCGGGGTACGAGCAGTACTTC.

The chain recombines TRBV10-3 with TRBJ2-1; D uncertain. The germline V gene has CDR1 ENHRY and CDR2 SYGVKD. V lost 2 bases and J lost 8, with 4 bases in between. The length of the CDR3 is 11 residues. The CDR3 DNA reads as TGTGCCATCAGTGAGGCGGATGAGCAGTTCTTC. This codes for CAISEADEQFF.

The chain carries TRBV27 and TRBJ2-4; perhaps TRBD2 as D (5 bases). This CDR3 has 11 amino acids. V was shortened by 4 bases and J by 7 bases, with 5 bases between the two germline ends. The V gene's germline CDR1 is MNHEY and CDR2 SMNVEV (reference sequence). CDR3 region: CASSSGNIQYF. The CDR3 DNA is TGTGCCAGCAGTTCGGGGAACATTCAGTACTTC.

The chain recombines TRBV29-1 with TRBJ2-6; weak D call: TRBD2 (5 bases). Trimming removed 4 bases at V and 1 base at J, with 5 bases between. This CDR3 is built from 13 residues. CDR1 is SQVTM and CDR2 is ANQGSEA in the germline V gene. CDR3 protein: CSVAGSGANVLTF. Written as DNA, the CDR3 is TGCAGCGTTGCGGGATCTGGGGCCAACGTCCTGACTTTC. The complete variable domain, with remaining parts taken from reference TRBV29-1 and TRBJ2-6, reads SAVISQKPSRDICQRGTSLTIQCQVDSQVTMMFWYRQQPGQSLTLIATANQGSEATYESGFVIDKFPISRPNLTFSTLTVSNMSPEDSSIYLCSVAGSGANVLTFGAGSRLTVL.

The chain employs TRBV19 and TRBJ2-5; D unclear. Between the trimmed V and J ends, which lost 5 bases and 3 bases, there was a span of 4 bases. The CDR3 contains 11 residues. Germline CDR1 reads LNHDA; CDR2 reads SQIVND (reference sequence). The CDR3 reads CASSREETQYF. The CDR3 region has the DNA TGTGCCAGTAGTCGGGAAGAGACCCAGTACTTC. The complete variable domain, with remaining parts taken from reference TRBV19 and TRBJ2-5, reads DGGITQSPKYLFRKEGQNVTLSCEQNLNHDAMYWYRQDPGQGLRLIYYSQIVNDFQKGDIAEGYSVSREKKESFPLTVTSAQKNPTAFYLCASSREETQYFGPGTRLLVL.

The rearrangement uses TRBV4-2 and TRBJ1-2; TRBD1 might be the D (5 bases). Trimming pared 0 bases from V and 4 bases from J, leaving 12 bases between. The CDR3 totals 15 residues. Germline CDR1 reads LGHNA; CDR2 reads YNFKEQ. The CDR3 loop is CASSQELDSFYGYTF. CDR3 nucleotides: TGTGCCAGCAGCCAAGAGCTTGACAGCTTCTATGGCTACACCTTC.

The chain links TRBV7-2 to TRBJ1-1; no clear D gene. The germline CDR1 and CDR2 sequences are SGHTA and FQGNSA. The CDR3 totals 13 residues. V shed 0 bases and J shed 4 bases, with 6 bases lying between them. CDR3 amino acids: CASSLARVTEAFF. CDR3 bases: TGTGCCAGCAGCTTAGCGCGGGTCACTGAAGCTTTCTTT.

The rearrangement joins TRBV5-1 to TRBJ2-5, with D uncertain. The CDR3 length is 12 residues. CDR1 and CDR2 from the germline V gene are SGHRS and YFSETQ. V was shortened by 7 bases and J by 3 bases, with 10 bases between the two germline ends. The DNA for the CDR3 is TGCGCCAGCTTCCTAGTAAAAGAGACCCAGTACTTC. Translating gives CASFLVKETQYF.

The V call is TRBV10-3, the J call TRBJ1-2; possible D gene TRBD1, 6 bases. V was shortened by 2 bases and J by 4 bases, with 14 bases between the two germline ends. The CDR3 spans 15 residues. Germline V gives CDR1 ENHRY, CDR2 SYGVKD. This CDR3 is CAISETGGGAYGYTF. Written as DNA, the CDR3 is TGTGCCATCAGTGAGACCGGGGGGGGCGCCTATGGCTACACCTTC.

The chain joins TRBV7-2 to TRBJ2-7; TRBD1 aligns across 8 bases. CDR1 and CDR2 (germline): SGHTA, FQGNSA. This CDR3 is built from 14 residues. The J segment lost 1 base and the V segment lost 1 base, leaving 0 bases of the junction unmatched. CDR3 sequence reads: CASSLGTGSYEQYF. DNA of the CDR3: TGTGCCAGCAGCTTAGGGACAGGGTCCTACGAGCAGTACTTC.

This chain uses TRBV10-1 with TRBJ1-3; D ambiguous. CDR1 is WNHNN, CDR2 SYGVQD, per germline (reference sequence). Between the trimmed V and J ends, which lost 4 bases and 15 bases, there was a span of 16 bases. The CDR3 totals 12 residues. Written as DNA, the CDR3 is TGCGCCAGCAGTGGGGCCCCAATAAGTCGATATTTT. Its translation: CASSGAPISRYF.

The rearrangement uses TRBV9 and TRBJ2-7; D perhaps matches TRBD1 (5 bases). The ends were cut back, 0 bases at V and 3 bases at J, with 16 bases in the middle. Per germline, CDR1 SGDLS and CDR2 YYNGEE. The CDR3 sequence is 16 residues long. CDR3 protein: CASSVDEQDPFYEQYF. The CDR3, as DNA: TGTGCCAGCAGCGTAGACGAACAGGACCCATTCTACGAGCAGTACTTC.

V usage is TRBV7-2 and J usage is TRBJ1-3; TRBD1 matches at 7 bases. V trimming: 4 bases; J trimming: 6 bases; junction bases outside the gene matches: 9. The germline CDR1 and CDR2 sequences are SGHTA and FQGNSA. The CDR3 consists of 15 residues. The CDR3 DNA sequence: TGTGCCAGCAGCTCGACAGGGAACATTGCAAACACCATATATTTT. Amino acids: CASSSTGNIANTIYF.

The chain employs TRBV7-9 and TRBJ1-1; D call uncertain. CDR3 length: 15 amino acids. CDR1 and CDR2 from the germline V gene are SEHNR and FQNEAQ (reference sequence). V gave up 5 bases and J gave up 1 base, with 14 bases separating them. In DNA form, the CDR3 reads TGTGCCAGCAGCCAAGACGCGGGGAAGAACACTGAAGCTTTCTTT. Its translation: CASSQDAGKNTEAFF.